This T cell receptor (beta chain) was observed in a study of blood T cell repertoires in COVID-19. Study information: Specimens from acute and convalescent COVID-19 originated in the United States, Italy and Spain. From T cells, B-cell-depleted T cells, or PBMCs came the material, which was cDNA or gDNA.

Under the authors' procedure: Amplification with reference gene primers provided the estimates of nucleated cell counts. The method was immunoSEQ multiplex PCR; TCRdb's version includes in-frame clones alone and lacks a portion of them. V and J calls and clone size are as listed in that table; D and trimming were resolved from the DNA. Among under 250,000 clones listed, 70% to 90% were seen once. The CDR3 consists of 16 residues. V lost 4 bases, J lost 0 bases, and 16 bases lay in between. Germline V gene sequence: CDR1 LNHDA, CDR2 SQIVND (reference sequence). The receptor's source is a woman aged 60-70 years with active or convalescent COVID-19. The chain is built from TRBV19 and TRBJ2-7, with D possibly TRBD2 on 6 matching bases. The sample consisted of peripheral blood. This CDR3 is CASSTGTGLSSYEQYF. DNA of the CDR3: TGTGCCAGTAGTACCGGGACGGGACTGAGCTCCTACGAGCAGTACTTC.